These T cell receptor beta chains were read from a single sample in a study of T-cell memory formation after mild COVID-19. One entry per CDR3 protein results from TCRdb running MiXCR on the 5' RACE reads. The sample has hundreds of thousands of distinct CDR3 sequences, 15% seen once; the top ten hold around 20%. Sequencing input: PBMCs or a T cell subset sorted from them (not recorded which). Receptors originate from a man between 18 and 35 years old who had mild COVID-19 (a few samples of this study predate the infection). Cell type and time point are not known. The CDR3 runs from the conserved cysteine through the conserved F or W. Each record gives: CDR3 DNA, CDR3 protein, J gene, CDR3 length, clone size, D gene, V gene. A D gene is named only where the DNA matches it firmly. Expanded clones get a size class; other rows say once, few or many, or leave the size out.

cdr3_nt: TGTGCCAGCACCTTAGGGACAGTTGCAACTAATGAAAAACTGTTTTTT
cdr3_aa: CASTLGTVATNEKLFF
j_call: TRBJ1-4
cdr3_length: 16
clone_size: few
d_call: TRBD1
v_call: TRBV7-2

cdr3_nt: TGTGCCAGCGCCCGCGGATGGGGGGGCTATGAGCAGTTCTTC
cdr3_aa: CASARGWGGYEQFF
j_call: TRBJ2-1
cdr3_length: 14
clone_size: few
d_call: NA
v_call: TRBV5-8

cdr3_nt: TGTGCCAGCAGCCCAGAGATTGGGACCCAGTACTTC
cdr3_aa: CASSPEIGTQYF
j_call: TRBJ2-5
cdr3_length: 12
clone_size: few
d_call: NA
v_call: TRBV7-9

cdr3_nt: TGTGCCAGCAGACACGAACGGGACACCGCTGCAGGCTATGGCTACACCTTC
cdr3_aa: CASRHERDTAAGYGYTF
j_call: TRBJ1-2
cdr3_length: 17
clone_size: once
d_call: NA
v_call: TRBV27

cdr3_nt: TGTGCCATCAAAGTCGAGGGGGTTGGCGAGCAGTACTTC
cdr3_aa: CAIKVEGVGEQYF
j_call: TRBJ2-7
cdr3_length: 13
clone_size: NA
d_call: NA
v_call: TRBV10-3

cdr3_nt: TGTGCCAGCAACCCGCAGGGAACCTCTGAAGCTTTCTTT
cdr3_aa: CASNPQGTSEAFF
j_call: TRBJ1-1
cdr3_length: 13
clone_size: few
d_call: NA
v_call: TRBV6-1

cdr3_nt: TGTGCCAGCAGCCAAGATATGACGGTCTATGGCTACACCTTC
cdr3_aa: CASSQDMTVYGYTF
j_call: TRBJ1-2
cdr3_length: 14
clone_size: few
d_call: NA
v_call: TRBV14

cdr3_nt: TGTGCCAGTAGTATAGATTACCGTTCCCCCCAGCATTTT
cdr3_aa: CASSIDYRSPQHF
j_call: TRBJ1-5
cdr3_length: 13
clone_size: NA
d_call: NA
v_call: TRBV19

cdr3_nt: TGTGCCAGCAGCTTCGGCCATAACGAAAACATTCAGTACTTC
cdr3_aa: CASSFGHNENIQYF
j_call: TRBJ2-4
cdr3_length: 14
clone_size: few
d_call: NA
v_call: TRBV7-2

cdr3_nt: TGCAGTGCTGAACAGGGCTCGAACTATGGCTACACCTTC
cdr3_aa: CSAEQGSNYGYTF
j_call: TRBJ1-2
cdr3_length: 13
clone_size: NA
d_call: NA
v_call: TRBV20-1

cdr3_nt: TGCAGTGCTAGACAGGGCTCGGCCTACGAGCAGTACTTC
cdr3_aa: CSARQGSAYEQYF
j_call: TRBJ2-7
cdr3_length: 13
clone_size: NA
d_call: NA
v_call: TRBV20-1

cdr3_nt: TGTGCCAGCAGTTTTCGAGCCGGGACGGCCTCCTACGAGCAGTACTTC
cdr3_aa: CASSFRAGTASYEQYF
j_call: TRBJ2-7
cdr3_length: 16
clone_size: NA
d_call: NA
v_call: TRBV7-2

cdr3_nt: TGTGCCAGTAGTTTCTTAGGGACAGGTCACACTGAAGCTTTCTTT
cdr3_aa: CASSFLGTGHTEAFF
j_call: TRBJ1-1
cdr3_length: 15
clone_size: few
d_call: TRBD1
v_call: TRBV19

cdr3_nt: TGTGCCTGGAGTCCTCGGGACCGCGGGGAGCTGTTTTTT
cdr3_aa: CAWSPRDRGELFF
j_call: TRBJ2-2
cdr3_length: 13
clone_size: NA
d_call: NA
v_call: TRBV30

cdr3_nt: TGTGCCAGCAGGAGACAGGGGCGAAACTATGGCTACACCTTC
cdr3_aa: CASRRQGRNYGYTF
j_call: TRBJ1-2
cdr3_length: 14
clone_size: NA
d_call: TRBD1
v_call: TRBV28

cdr3_nt: TGCGCCAGCAGCTCAAGACGGAGCCCCCTTCGTAGCTATGGCTACACCTTC
cdr3_aa: CASSSRRSPLRSYGYTF
j_call: TRBJ1-2
cdr3_length: 17
clone_size: many
d_call: NA
v_call: TRBV5-1

cdr3_nt: TGCGCCAGCAGCTTGGGGACAGGGGGCTTTCAGCCCCAGCATTTT
cdr3_aa: CASSLGTGGFQPQHF
j_call: TRBJ1-5
cdr3_length: 15
clone_size: few
d_call: TRBD1
v_call: TRBV5-1

cdr3_nt: TGTGCCAGCAGCCCCCCGGTGGCCAGGAGCTATGGCTACACCTTC
cdr3_aa: CASSPPVARSYGYTF
j_call: TRBJ1-2
cdr3_length: 15
clone_size: NA
d_call: NA
v_call: TRBV7-2

cdr3_nt: TGCGCCAGCAGCTGGACAGGCCGCCAAGAGACCCAGTACTTC
cdr3_aa: CASSWTGRQETQYF
j_call: TRBJ2-5
cdr3_length: 14
clone_size: NA
d_call: TRBD1
v_call: TRBV5-1

cdr3_nt: TGCAGTGCACCAAGCCCAGGGACAGGGGAGACCCAGTACTTC
cdr3_aa: CSAPSPGTGETQYF
j_call: TRBJ2-5
cdr3_length: 14
clone_size: many
d_call: TRBD1
v_call: TRBV20-1

cdr3_nt: TGTGCCAGCTCTATAGGCGGGCACTATGGCTACACCTTC
cdr3_aa: CASSIGGHYGYTF
j_call: TRBJ1-2
cdr3_length: 13
clone_size: NA
d_call: NA
v_call: TRBV6-2/TRBV6-3

cdr3_nt: TGCGCCAGCCGAGAGACAGGGGGCGCGACAGATACGCAGTATTTT
cdr3_aa: CASRETGGATDTQYF
j_call: TRBJ2-3
cdr3_length: 15
clone_size: NA
d_call: TRBD1
v_call: TRBV4-1